This record looks at one TCR beta chain sequence and its context. This clone turned up a few times. The antigen it binds to is not known. Base qualities are missing; no much larger clone stands one base away. The entire amount of isolated RNA was reverse transcribed using the High Capacity cDNA Reverse Transcription Kit, so the sequenced TCRB transcripts were expressed ones. Naive, central memory and regulatory T cell samples underwent deep immunoSEQ sequencing, averaging approximately 3.3 million total reads per sample. After sorted cells were lysed in RLT buffer, RNA was extracted with DNase-treated RNeasy Micro or Mini kits, with the choice depending on cell number. Each cell subset was processed on its own to prevent cross-contamination, while patient and healthy donor samples were processed together. TCRB sequences were amplified from cDNA with the immunoSEQ multiplex PCR, producing 87-bp fragments spanning the CDR3 region. The amplicons were sequenced using the Illumina HiSeq platform. Per the authors' processing: PCR bias was computationally corrected using synthetic template baselines, reads within Hamming distance 2 were collapsed, and singletons that could not be merged were discarded. By aligning reads against IMGT, V, D and J genes, CDR3 length, and insertions or deletions at six rearrangement sites were assigned. Clonotype counts were normalized to sorted cell number within each subset before computing true diversity and Gini coefficients with the tcR R package. The overlap coefficient, calculated on TCRB nucleotide sequences, was used to quantify repertoire sharing. As a proxy for the pre-selection repertoire, out-of-frame TCRB sequences from naive cells were analyzed. TCRdb took over this immuneACCESS table, retaining in-frame rearrangements with V and J assigned. Such tables are incomplete; in checked studies, under half of the missing clones stem from an unresolved V gene, and the remainder is unexplained. That table is the source of V, J and clone size, and D and trimming were worked out from the DNA. The sample table holds about 330,000 clones, of which approximately 10% were seen once. Jointly, the top ten make up roughly 0.014% of the sample.

This specimen belongs to a study of beta chain features in type 1 diabetes (dated by TCRdb to between 2018 and 2020). A note on the overall study: Mean age, gender distribution, total cell number and subset yield did not differ between patients and healthy donors. Across all samples, almost 110 million sorted cells were examined, and cell number per subset correlated strongly with RNA yield. The study compared TCRB repertoires of sorted circulating CD4+ T cell subsets between recently diagnosed type 1 diabetes patients and matched healthy donors. Naive and central memory subsets were obtained from all 28 donors, but regulatory and stem cell-like memory subsets were isolated from only 8 patients and about 8 healthy donors. General study outcomes and caveats: The naive, central memory and regulatory TCRB repertoires appeared to resemble one another more closely among patients than among healthy donors. Because cDNA was sequenced instead of genomic DNA, highly expressing activated cells could be over-represented, though the groups showed no difference in activation or CD3 levels. HLA sub-analyses involved small numbers of individuals, so any influence of HLA type on TCRB rearrangement remained unresolved. Shorter templates might be favored by PCR, yet because patient and control samples were amplified and corrected together, any such skew would affect both groups equally. At VDJ recombination sites, patients with type 1 diabetes made fewer insertions and deleted more nucleotides, a pattern implying thymic rearrangement abnormalities. A moderate but significant shortening of TCRB CDR3 length was observed in type 1 diabetes patients in all four CD4+ subsets.

Each donor gave one peripheral blood draw, averaging approximately 110 mL, which was collected into heparinised tubes. Using a panel that included CD45RO, CCR7, CD25, CD127, CD95 and CD27, naive, central memory, regulatory and stem cell-like memory CD4+ T cells were sorted on a BD FACSAria II. Every sorted population had a purity above 95%. Right away, PBMCs were isolated by Lymphoprep density gradient centrifugation and were stained directly, with no culture step. So that batch effects would be minimized, each experiment stained and sorted samples in pairs, pairing one healthy donor with one patient. V and J lose 4 bases and 1 base, and a span of 8 bases separates them. In the germline V gene, CDR1 corresponds to SGHVS and CDR2 to FQNEAQ. The CDR3 covers 13 residues, taking in both the cysteine and the phenylalanine. Only the CDR3 DNA is retained, 39 bases long and in frame from the first base.

The chain couples TRBV7-8 to TRBJ2-7, with no confident D gene call. The material sequenced was naive CD4+ T cells from blood. In the paper's terms, the cell subset or site label means: true naive CD4+ T cells. The receptor was derived from a woman aged 30 to 39 in good health. The CDR3 region reads CASSSRHSYEQYF. The bases are TGTGCCAGCAGCTCCCGACATTCCTACGAGCAGTACTTC.